This paragraph covers one T cell receptor beta chain sequence. What was amplified from RNA transcripts were TCR beta CDR3 regions. First-round RT-PCR targeting the TCR CDR3 was performed with the HTBI primer set. Each CDR3 protein is one row after TCRdb ran MiXCR on the multiplex PCR reads. The data contain hundreds of thousands of distinct CDR3 sequences, approximately 15% of them singletons. Lactation, pregnancy, other autoimmune disease or uncontrolled infection excluded patients. These data belong to a study of T cells in Graves' hyperthyroidism and ophthalmopathy. The specimen was blood. The clonotype originates from a middle-aged woman with Graves' ophthalmopathy.

CDR3 DNA sequence: TGCAGTGCTCCGGGACAGGAGCTCACCGGGGAGCTGTTTTTT. It codes for CSAPGQELTGELFF. The V call is TRBV20-1, the J call TRBJ2-2, with TRBD1 matching 8 bases. J was trimmed by 4 bases and V by 5 bases; bases with no gene match: 6. This CDR3 region has 14 residues. The V gene's germline CDR1 is DFQATT and CDR2 SNEGSKA (reference sequence).